What follows are 29 T cell receptor beta chains derived from one specimen sequenced in a study of blood T cell repertoires in COVID-19. Assay: immunoSEQ multiplex PCR; the TCRdb copy retains only in-frame clones and omits some. The sample holds under 550,000 clones, 85% to 90% seen once. The sample comprised peripheral blood. The receptors here all came from a man aged 18 to 35 with COVID-19, enrolled during active disease.

The V call is TRBV7-6, the J call TRBJ2-1, with 12 bases matching TRBD2. This CDR3 is 17 amino acids long. V lost 5 bases to trimming and J lost 2 bases; unmatched junction nucleotides: 7. CDR1 SGHVS and CDR2 FNYEAQ come from the germline V gene. Here the CDR3 DNA reads TGTGCCAGCAGCCCGAAACTAGCGGGAGGTGCCTACAATGAGCAGTTCTTC. Translating it yields CASSPKLAGGAYNEQFF.

The chain is built from TRBV30 and TRBJ1-4; TRBD1 aligns across 7 bases. J was trimmed by 0 bases and V by 4 bases; bases with no gene match: 11. The CDR3 has 17 amino acids. The germline CDR1 and CDR2 sequences are GTSNPN and SVGIG (reference sequence). The CDR3 spells CAWMEGAVGATNEKLFF. The CDR3 region has the DNA TGTGCCTGGATGGAGGGGGCGGTTGGAGCAACTAATGAAAAACTGTTTTTT.

The chain employs TRBV18 and TRBJ1-2; D is perhaps TRBD1 (6 bases). CDR3 length equals 13 residues. Germline V CDR1 and CDR2: KGHSH, LQKENI. V lost 2 bases and J 10 bases, leaving 14 bases between the germline ends. This CDR3 is CASSPSGAGAYTF. The CDR3 DNA follows: TGTGCCAGCTCACCATCAGGGGCCGGCGCCTACACCTTC.

The chain recombines TRBV29-1 with TRBJ2-2, with D possibly being TRBD2 (5 bases). Germline V gives CDR1 SQVTM, CDR2 ANQGSEA. The CDR3 is 11 amino acids. Trimming left V 6 bases short and J 6 bases short, with 8 bases between. The CDR3 spells CSVGGSGELFF. CDR3 nucleotides: TGCAGCGTAGGAGGTTCCGGGGAGCTGTTTTTT.

This chain uses TRBV19 with TRBJ2-1; D is possibly TRBD2 (7 bases). CDR1 and CDR2 (germline): LNHDA, SQIVND (reference sequence). The CDR3 consists of 16 residues. V was pared by 1 base and J by 2 bases, with 12 bases between. The chain's CDR3 is CASSIGGRGTYNEQFF. The CDR3 nucleotides read TGTGCCAGTAGTATAGGTGGGAGGGGGACCTACAATGAGCAGTTCTTC.

Worth noting for this clone: The junction departs from germline at one end; a sequencing error may be responsible. The CDR3 DNA is TGTGCCACCAGCAGAGATCGCCAGGGTCTCTTCCCCACAGGTACGCAGTATTTT. As protein: CATSRDRQGLFPTGTQYF. This chain links TRBV15 with TRBJ2-3; a weak D match, TRBD1 (5 bases). Germline V gene sequence: CDR1 LNHNV, CDR2 YYDKDF (reference sequence). This CDR3 is 18 amino acids long. Full variable domain (rest looked up from reference TRBV15 and TRBJ2-3): DAMVIQNPRYQVTQFGKPVTLSCSQTLNHNVMYWYQQKSSQAPKLLFHYYDKDFNNEADTPDNFQSRRPNTSFCFLDIRSPGLGDTAMYLCATSRDRQGLFPTGTQYFGPGTRLTVL.

This clone has just one count. The chain joins TRBV7-8 to TRBJ1-3; possibly TRBD1 for D (5 bases). CDR1 is SGHVS and CDR2 is FQNEAQ in the germline V gene. Between the trimmed V and J ends, which lost 2 bases and 0 bases, there was a span of 20 bases. The CDR3 is 19 amino acids. CDR3 sequence (DNA): TGTGCCAGCAGCTTAAATACAGGAAACCTGCGTTACTCTGGAAACACCATATATTTT. It encodes CASSLNTGNLRYSGNTIYF. The whole variable domain, remainder taken from reference TRBV7-8 and TRBJ1-3, is GAGVSQSPRYKVAKRGQDVALRCDPISGHVSLFWYQQALGQGPEFLTYFQNEAQLDKSGLPSDRFFAERPEGSVSTLKIQRTQQEDSAVYLCASSLNTGNLRYSGNTIYFGEGSWLTVV.

V is TRBV7-9 and J is TRBJ2-7; 7 bases fit TRBD1. The CDR3 is 14 amino acids. Germline V lookup: CDR1 SEHNR, CDR2 FQNEAQ (reference sequence). Trimming took 3 bases from V and 5 from J; bases not matched to a gene: 7. The CDR3 DNA is TGTGCCAGCAGCTTTGCACAGGGGTCGAACGAGCAGTACTTC. Translated, it gives CASSFAQGSNEQYF.

V gene TRBV2 combines with J gene TRBJ2-7; 8 bases are shared with TRBD2. The CDR3 sequence is 13 residues long. V was clipped by 8 bases and J by 5 bases; unmatched bases: 8. The germline gives CDR1 SNHLY, CDR2 FYNNEI. CDR3 sequence reads: CASEGPAGDEQYF. As DNA, the CDR3 is TGTGCCAGCGAGGGCCCAGCGGGAGACGAGCAGTACTTC.

V and J are TRBV5-1 and TRBJ2-2, with 12 bases identical to TRBD2. V gave up 4 bases and J gave up 1 base; unmatched junction bases: 2. CDR1 is SGHRS and CDR2 is YFSETQ in the germline V gene. This CDR3 spans 16 amino acids. As DNA, the CDR3 is TGCGCCAGCAGCGCGGGACTAGCGGGGAACACCGGGGAGCTGTTTTTT. Amino acid sequence: CASSAGLAGNTGELFF.

The genes are TRBV29-1 and TRBJ2-7, with TRBD2 as a possible D gene (5 bases). Deletions cut 2 bases from V and 4 bases from J, with 9 bases between. Germline assignment: CDR1 SQVTM and CDR2 ANQGSEA. This CDR3 is built from 12 residues. The CDR3 protein is CSVEMRAYEQYF. In DNA form, the CDR3 reads TGCAGCGTTGAAATGAGGGCGTACGAGCAGTACTTC.

The rearrangement joins TRBV19 to TRBJ1-5; D might be TRBD1 (5 bases). Germline values: CDR1 LNHDA, CDR2 SQIVND (reference sequence). V gave up 2 bases and J gave up 1 base, with 12 bases separating them. The CDR3 runs 16 residues. CDR3: CASSILQKGSNQPQHF. CDR3 sequence (DNA): TGTGCCAGTAGTATATTACAAAAGGGGAGCAATCAGCCCCAGCATTTT.

V is TRBV5-1 and J is TRBJ2-5; 12 bases map to TRBD2. V shed 5 bases and J 1 base; nucleotides not matched to a gene: 0. This CDR3 is 14 amino acids long. Germline CDR1 reads SGHRS; CDR2 reads YFSETQ. The CDR3 coding sequence is TGCGCCAGCAGACTAGCGGGGGGCCAAGAGACCCAGTACTTC. Protein sequence: CASRLAGGQETQYF.

V and J are TRBV2 and TRBJ1-2; D perhaps matches TRBD1 (5 bases). CDR3 length: 14 residues. Per the germline V gene, CDR1 is SNHLY and CDR2 is FYNNEI. The V end was cut by 6 bases, the J end by 3 bases, with 14 bases between. The CDR3 DNA sequence: TGTGCCAGCAGCCCCGGGGGGGGTGACTATGGCTACACCTTC. Its protein product is CASSPGGGDYGYTF.

This clone has a single count. The gene calls are TRBV7-3 and TRBJ2-1; 12 nucleotides line up with TRBD2. The junction had 6 bases not matched to a gene; V was cut back by 4 bases and J by 8 bases. Per the germline V gene, CDR1 is SGHTA and CDR2 is FQGTGA. CDR3 length equals 15 residues. The DNA of the CDR3 is TGTGCCAGCAGCTATAGACTAGCGGGAGAAGATGAGCAGTTCTTC. This translates into CASSYRLAGEDEQFF.

The rearrangement uses TRBV2 and TRBJ1-1; 9 nucleotides match TRBD1. J lost 8 bases, V lost 6 bases, and 4 bases had no gene match. The germline CDR1 and CDR2 sequences are SNHLY and FYNNEI. The CDR3 runs to 12 residues. The chain's CDR3 is CASRNRGREAFF. CDR3 nucleotides: TGTGCCAGCAGGAACAGGGGGCGCGAAGCTTTCTTT.

The chain recombines TRBV3-1 (or the pseudogene TRBV3-2) with TRBJ2-7; possible D gene TRBD2, 5 bases. Trimming stripped 4 bases from V and 0 bases from J, with 19 bases between. CDR3 length equals 17 residues. The germline V gene has CDR1 LGHDT and CDR2 YNNKEL (reference sequence). Here the CDR3 reads CASSPPRTRGPSYEQYF. The CDR3 DNA reads as TGTGCCAGCAGCCCCCCTAGGACCCGCGGGCCCTCCTACGAGCAGTACTTC.

The chain carries TRBV24-1 and TRBJ2-5, with 10 bases fitting TRBD2. With 2 bases clipped from V and 5 bases from J, the junction kept 7 bases outside the gene matches. Per the germline V gene, CDR1 is KGHDR and CDR2 is SFDVKD. The CDR3 loop spans 16 amino acids. The CDR3 loop reads CATSDSSGSRGETQYF. The CDR3 DNA sequence: TGTGCCACCAGTGATTCTAGCGGGAGCAGGGGTGAGACCCAGTACTTC.

This sequence joins TRBV7-7 and TRBJ2-1; 10 bases line up with TRBD1. Germline-derived CDR1 and CDR2 are SSHAT and FNYEAQ (reference sequence). V shed 4 bases, J shed 5 bases, and the junction held 2 bases outside the gene matches. CDR3 size: 14 residues. CDR3 in amino acids: CASSSGQGDNEQFF. Written as DNA, the CDR3 is TGTGCCAGCAGCTCCGGACAGGGGGACAATGAGCAGTTCTTC.

The chain uses TRBV3-1 (or the pseudogene TRBV3-2) and TRBJ2-7; no clear D gene. This CDR3 has 12 amino acids. V was cut by 1 base and J by 6 bases, with 7 bases left in between. The V gene's germline CDR1 is LGHDT and CDR2 YNNKEL (reference sequence). This CDR3 reads CASSQGILEQYF. In DNA form, the CDR3 reads TGTGCCAGCAGCCAAGGTATTCTCGAGCAGTACTTC.

On this clone: The sample has other DNA sequences that encode this CDR3 too. The chain has TRBV27 and TRBJ2-7, with 10 bases fitting TRBD2. Germline CDR1 is MNHEY and CDR2 is SMNVEV (reference sequence). The CDR3 is 16 amino acids. V lost 1 base and J lost 0; bases outside the gene matches: 3. CDR3 amino acids: CASSLLASGSSYEQYF. The CDR3 bases are TGTGCCAGCAGTTTATTGGCTAGCGGGAGCTCCTACGAGCAGTACTTC.

The rearrangement uses TRBV5-1 and TRBJ2-5, with 11 bases lining up with TRBD1. Germline V lookup: CDR1 SGHRS, CDR2 YFSETQ. The CDR3 sequence is 16 residues long. Trimming cost V 0 bases and J 4 bases; bases outside gene matches: 5. Here the CDR3 DNA reads TGCGCCAGCAGCTTGGCGGACAGGGGGCGAGGAGAGACCCAGTACTTC. This translates into CASSLADRGRGETQYF.

The V call is TRBV15, the J call TRBJ2-1; D gene ambiguous. The CDR3 is 16 residues long. Germline V gene data show CDR1 as LNHNV and CDR2 as YYDKDF (reference sequence). The V end was cut by 0 bases, the J end by 0 bases, with 9 bases between. The CDR3, as DNA: TGTGCCACCAGCAGAGAAACGGTGCGCTCCTACAATGAGCAGTTCTTC. Its translation: CATSRETVRSYNEQFF.

This clone came up once. The chain joins TRBV24-1 to TRBJ1-5; a possible D gene is TRBD1 (5 bases). This CDR3 is built from 14 residues. Per germline, CDR1 KGHDR and CDR2 SFDVKD. Trimming shortened V by 10 bases and J by 0 bases, and 12 bases separated the two germline ends. The CDR3 reads CATSSGGSNQPQHF. In DNA, the CDR3 is TGTGCCACGTCAAGCGGGGGTAGCAATCAGCCCCAGCATTTT.

V and J are TRBV7-2 and TRBJ1-2, with TRBD1 identical over 11 bases. Germline assignment: CDR1 SGHTA and CDR2 FQGNSA. This CDR3 has 15 amino acids. The V and J ends lost 8 bases and 6 bases, in that order; junction bases with no gene match: 11. CDR3 sequence (DNA): TGTGCCAGCGCCTTTACCTCGGGACAGGGGGATGGCTACACCTTC. Translated, it gives CASAFTSGQGDGYTF.

On this clone itself: Other nucleotide sequences from this sample produce the same CDR3. The DNA for the CDR3 is TGTGCCAGCAGCTTAATAGGGAGCTCCTACAATGAGCAGTTCTTC. Translated, it gives CASSLIGSSYNEQFF. V usage is TRBV11-2 and J usage is TRBJ2-1; D possibly corresponds to TRBD2 (5 bases). The CDR3 contains 15 residues. CDR1 SGHAT and CDR2 FQNNGV come from the germline V gene. Between the trimmed V and J ends, which lost 2 bases and 0 bases, there was a span of 8 bases.

J is TRBJ1-1 and V is TRBV7-8, with a tentative D call TRBD1 (5 bases). The germline V gene has CDR1 SGHVS and CDR2 FQNEAQ. CDR3 length: 14 residues. Between the trimmed V and J ends, which lost 5 bases and 4 bases, there was a span of 14 bases. CDR3 in amino acids: CASSPSGVATEAFF. In nucleotides, the CDR3 is TGTGCCAGCAGCCCCTCGGGGGTAGCCACTGAAGCTTTCTTT.

The J gene is TRBJ2-7, the V gene TRBV11-2; D possibly corresponds to TRBD1 (5 bases). Trimming cost V 5 bases and J 5 bases, with 7 bases left between them. The CDR3 is 11 residues long. CDR1 and CDR2 from the germline V gene are SGHAT and FQNNGV. The CDR3 here is CASSQGDEQYF. The CDR3, as DNA: TGTGCCAGCAGCCAAGGGGACGAGCAGTACTTC.

The CDR3 nucleotides are TGTGCCAGCAGCTTAGGGGAGGGGTACGAGCAGTACTTC. Its protein product is CASSLGEGYEQYF. This chain connects TRBV7-2 to TRBJ2-7, with 7 bases identical to TRBD2. V shed 1 base and J 4 bases; nucleotides not matched to a gene: 1. CDR3 length: 13 amino acids. The germline V gene has CDR1 SGHTA and CDR2 FQGNSA. The full variable domain, completed using reference TRBV7-2 and TRBJ2-7, is GAGVSQSPSNKVTEKGKDVELRCDPISGHTALYWYRQSLGQGLEFLIYFQGNSAPDKSGLPSDRFSAERTGGSVSTLTIQRTQQEDSAVYLCASSLGEGYEQYFGPGTRLTVT.